This TCR beta chain was identified during a study of regulatory T cells in long-lasting Graves disease. To make TCR beta libraries, researchers used iRepertoire HTBI primers and Arm-PCR of CDR3 regions. TCRdb recomputed calls from the multiplex PCR reads with MiXCR, one row per CDR3 protein. This sample has about 350,000 distinct CDR3 sequences, with 16% found just once. Sample time point: newly diagnosed GD, antithyroid drugs for less than 3 months. The TCR library was made from RNA extracted from PBMCs. Staff took approximately 9.9 milliliters of peripheral blood and put it into EDTA tubes. These same data were also listed under a study on T cells in Graves' hyperthyroidism and ophthalmopathy.

Sequenced here: peripheral blood mononuclear cells (PBMCs), sampled at new diagnosis, from a patient treated with antithyroid drugs. This receptor was obtained from a woman aged 18-29 years with Graves disease.

The CDR3 protein is CASSDRGNGYTF. The CDR3 coding sequence is TGTGCCAGCAGCGACAGGGGGAATGGCTACACCTTC. V is TRBV27 and J is TRBJ1-2, with TRBD1 identical over 9 bases. Germline V gene lookup returns CDR1 MNHEY and CDR2 SMNVEV (reference sequence). Trimming took 6 bases from V and 6 from J; bases not matched to a gene: 2. The CDR3 is 12 residues long.